This T cell receptor beta chain is from a study of cytomegalovirus exposure and HLA in healthy donors. The study, taken as a whole, reports: Using a false discovery rate of 0.05, a later analysis showed that approximately 17,000 TCR beta sequences were associated with HLA alleles.

V lost 0 bases, J lost 1 base, and 8 bases lay in between. Germline V gene sequence: CDR1 SGDLS, CDR2 YYNGEE. The CDR3 runs 15 residues. The primer mix had 60 Vbeta and 13 Jbeta primers. Profiled with immunoSEQ multiplex PCR; TCRdb holds only in-frame clones, not every one. This table has about 160,000 clones, approximately 80% appearing once. Notes on this clone: Its matching antigen is unknown.

The sequencing sample was made of PBMCs. The clonotype comes from a man younger than 40 in good health and CMV-seropositive. This rearrangement joins TRBV9 to TRBJ1-3, with D possibly being TRBD1 (5 bases). CDR3 nucleotide sequence: TGTGCCAGCAGCGTAGAAGGGGTTTCTGGAAACACCATATATTTT. Protein product: CASSVEGVSGNTIYF.